This TCR beta chain was documented in a study of cytomegalovirus exposure and HLA in healthy donors. Overall study results and limits: A few chains tied to CMV proved CMV antigen-specific in vitro. One later analysis, an examination of the 90 to 150 validation repertoires, found that first-cohort TCR clusters tended to co-occur in them. Reports credit the classifier with highly specific, highly sensitive diagnosis of cytomegalovirus status. The study listed some 160 cytomegalovirus-associated TCR beta chains.

V lost 3 bases, J lost 1 base, and 9 bases lay in between. CDR1 is LNHDA and CDR2 is SQIVND in the germline V gene (reference sequence). CDR3 length equals 14 residues. The repertoire was sequenced with immunoSEQ multiplex PCR; TCRdb's copy has only in-frame clones and lacks some. This table has about 84,000 clones, approximately 90% appearing once. With regard to this clone: Antigen unknown.

The rearrangement joins TRBV19 to TRBJ1-1, with a tentative D call TRBD1 (5 bases). This clonotype originated in a man aged 25-40 years in good health and CMV-seronegative. The sample taken for sequencing was PBMCs. This CDR3 is CASSMKGSNTEAFF. The CDR3 DNA follows: TGTGCCAGTAGTATGAAGGGGTCGAACACTGAAGCTTTCTTT.